A selection of T cell receptor beta chains follows, all from one sample in a study of blood T cell repertoires in COVID-19. Measured with immunoSEQ multiplex PCR; TCRdb has only the in-frame clones, and not every one. Of 240,000 or so clones in the sample, 85% to 90% were seen once. Sequenced: peripheral blood. The receptor set was obtained from a woman aged 70 to 79 with active or convalescent COVID-19. Both conserved end residues are part of each CDR3. D genes are given only for firm matches. Where a row states a size, it is once, few, many or the class of an expanded clone; other rows omit it.

D gene	J gene	clone size	V gene	CDR3 DNA	CDR3 protein
.	TRBJ1-1	.	TRBV19	TGTGCCAGTCGGTCCCAGGGGCTGAACACTGAAGCTTTCTTT	CASRSQGLNTEAFF
TRBD1	TRBJ2-2	.	TRBV11-2	TGTGCCAGCAGCTTAGGAAGTAGTGGACAGGGAACCGGGGAGCTGTTTTTT	CASSLGSSGQGTGELFF
.	TRBJ1-2	.	TRBV5-5	TGTGCCAGCAGCCCGGGAGGCGGCTGGAGAGGCTACACCTTC	CASSPGGGWRGYTF
TRBD1	TRBJ2-3	.	TRBV7-8	TGTGCCAGCAACACCCTAGGACAGGGGCAAGATACGCAGTATTTT	CASNTLGQGQDTQYF
TRBD1	TRBJ1-5	.	TRBV19	TGTGCCAGTAGTAGCGATTACAGGGGACGGGATCAGCCCCAGCATTTT	CASSSDYRGRDQPQHF
.	TRBJ2-7	.	TRBV27	TGTGCCAGCAGTCCGCAGGGGTCACCCCCCTACGAGCAGTACTTC	CASSPQGSPPYEQYF
.	TRBJ2-5	.	TRBV5-1	TGCGCCAGTTTTGTTCAGGGGCCAGGGCAAGAGACCCAGTACTTC	CASFVQGPGQETQYF
.	TRBJ2-2	.	TRBV15	TGTGCCACCAGCAGATTTTCAGAGAACACCGGGGAGCTGTTTTTT	CATSRFSENTGELFF
.	TRBJ2-5	.	TRBV2	TGTGCCAGCAGTGCTGACGACAGGTACCAAGAGACCCAGTACTTC	CASSADDRYQETQYF
.	TRBJ1-1	.	TRBV11-2	TGTGCCAGCAGCCCCCGACAGGAGGAAGCTTTCTTT	CASSPRQEEAFF
.	TRBJ1-2	.	TRBV7-2	TGTGCCAGCAGCTTAGACCGGGGGACGCCCAGGGGCTACACCTTC	CASSLDRGTPRGYTF
TRBD1	TRBJ1-2	once	TRBV5-4	TGTGCCAGCAGCATCGGACAGGGGAATTCAGGCTACACCTTC	CASSIGQGNSGYTF
.	TRBJ1-3	.	TRBV6-5	TGTGCCAGCAGTTACTCGAGGGAAGGCTATGGAAACACCATATATTTT	CASSYSREGYGNTIYF
.	TRBJ1-4	few	TRBV6-1	TGTGCCAGCAGTGAAGCGAGTATGTATCAAAAACTGTTTTTT	CASSEASMYQKLFF
TRBD1	TRBJ1-5	.	TRBV24-1	TGTGCCACCAGTGACACCAGGGGGCGTCAGCCCCAGCATTTT	CATSDTRGRQPQHF
.	TRBJ2-7	.	TRBV27	TGTGCCAGCAGTTCTTTGGGGGGATCCTCCTCCTACGAGCAGTACTTC	CASSSLGGSSSYEQYF
TRBD2	TRBJ2-7	.	TRBV4-2	TGTGCCAGCAGCCAAGATAGGGCCGGGACTAGCGGCTACGAGCAGTACTTC	CASSQDRAGTSGYEQYF
TRBD1	TRBJ1-1	.	TRBV3-1/TRBV3-2	TGTGCCAGCAGCCGGCCCAGTGGACAGGGGGCCCCTGAAGCTTTCTTT	CASSRPSGQGAPEAFF
TRBD2	TRBJ2-3	.	TRBV4-1	TGCGCCAGCAGCCAAGTCCCCGGGGGGGGCATTGGCTCAGATACGCAGTATTTT	CASSQVPGGGIGSDTQYF
.	TRBJ1-3	.	TRBV15	TGTGCCACCAGCAGATTCAAAGGAAACACCATATATTTT	CATSRFKGNTIYF
.	TRBJ2-7	.	TRBV7-8	TGTGCCAGCAGCCCCAGCGAGGTATACGAGCAGTACTTC	CASSPSEVYEQYF
TRBD1	TRBJ2-1	.	TRBV7-6	TGTGCCAGCAGCTCGGGACAGGGGTTGACCAATGAGCAGTTCTTC	CASSSGQGLTNEQFF
.	TRBJ2-1	once	TRBV24-1	TGTGCCACCAGTGATTACCCCGGACAGACCGAGCAGTTCTTC	CATSDYPGQTEQFF
TRBD2	TRBJ2-1	once	TRBV3-1/TRBV3-2	TGTGCCAGCAGCCAAGATGAAGCGGGGGGAAGGGGTGAGCAGTTCTTC	CASSQDEAGGRGEQFF
.	TRBJ1-1	few	TRBV9	TGTGCCAGCAGCGTAGTAGTAGGGCGTGGGGCTACTGAAGCTTTCTTT	CASSVVVGRGATEAFF
.	TRBJ1-6	.	TRBV4-1	TGCGCCAGCAGCCAAGGGAGGGTGTCCTATAATTCACCCCTCCACTTT	CASSQGRVSYNSPLHF
TRBD1	TRBJ1-5	once	TRBV5-5	TGTGCCAGCAGCTCCAGGTGGGGACAGGCCCATCAGCCCCAGCATTTT	CASSSRWGQAHQPQHF
TRBD2	TRBJ2-6	once	TRBV7-9	TGTGCCAGCAGCGTATTCCGGGGGGGAGCCATCTCTGGGGCCAACGTCCTGACTTTC	CASSVFRGGAISGANVLTF
TRBD1	TRBJ1-2	.	TRBV7-3	TGTGCCAGCAGCCTTACCGCAGGGGGGAACTATGGCTACACCTTC	CASSLTAGGNYGYTF
.	TRBJ1-2	few	TRBV18	TGTGCCAGCTCACCACCGGCGGGGAGGGATGGCTACACCTTC	CASSPPAGRDGYTF
TRBD1	TRBJ2-7	few	TRBV4-1	TGCGCCAGCAGCCTGGGGACAGCCTCCTACGAGCAGTACTTC	CASSLGTASYEQYF
.	TRBJ2-4	.	TRBV6-1	TGTGCCAGCAGTGTAGCTCACCTCGGGAACATTCAGTACTTC	CASSVAHLGNIQYF
.	TRBJ1-2	once	TRBV28	TGTGCCCGGGGGAGGGGGGGGAGCGGTATCTATGGCTACACCTTC	CARGRGGSGIYGYTF
.	TRBJ2-1	.	TRBV7-2	TGTGCCAGCAGCCTAAGGGGGTTAGGCTCCTACAATGAGCAGTTCTTC	CASSLRGLGSYNEQFF
.	TRBJ2-7	.	TRBV29-1	TGCAGCGTTTGGGGGGGCGCCGAGCAGTACTTC	CSVWGGAEQYF